This T cell receptor (beta chain) was obtained from a study of CXCR3-negative and CXCR3-positive naive CD8 T cells. Points on this clonotype: Antigen specificity is unknown.

Whole-study results and caveats: Naive subsets were similarly diverse, while memory CD8+ repertoires were much less diverse. Against CXCR3-negative naive cells, CXCR3-positive naive cells showed more hydrophobic TRB CDR3s.

The CD45RO-CCR7+CD27+CD95- phenotype denoted naive CD8+ T cells. Germline V gives CDR1 MDHEN, CDR2 SYDVKM. The CDR3 extends over 13 amino acids. 5' RACE with UMI labels generated the TRB cDNA libraries. TCRdb reprocessed the 5' RACE reads and stores each CDR3 protein as one record, lacking DNA. The data show tens of thousands of distinct CDR3 sequences, and the top ten clones hold about 1.4%. The chain couples TRBV28 to TRBJ2-5; no DNA is available, so the TRBD1 call from TCRdb remains unchecked. This TCR was recovered from a human donor in good health. Some clones in this sample may be carry-over from other donors' samples. Specimen: naive CXCR3- CD8+ T cells from blood. The subset: CD45RO-CCR7+CD27+CD95- naive CD8+ T cells lacking CXCR3 (TNR3-). The CDR3 loop reads CASTGEPQETQYF. Looking up the rest from reference TRBV28 and TRBJ2-5 gives the full variable domain: DVKVTQSSRYLVKRTGEKVFLECVQDMDHENMFWYRQDPGLGLRLIYFSYDVKMKEKGDIPEGYSVSREKKERFSLILESASTNQTSMYLCASTGEPQETQYFGPGTRLLVL.